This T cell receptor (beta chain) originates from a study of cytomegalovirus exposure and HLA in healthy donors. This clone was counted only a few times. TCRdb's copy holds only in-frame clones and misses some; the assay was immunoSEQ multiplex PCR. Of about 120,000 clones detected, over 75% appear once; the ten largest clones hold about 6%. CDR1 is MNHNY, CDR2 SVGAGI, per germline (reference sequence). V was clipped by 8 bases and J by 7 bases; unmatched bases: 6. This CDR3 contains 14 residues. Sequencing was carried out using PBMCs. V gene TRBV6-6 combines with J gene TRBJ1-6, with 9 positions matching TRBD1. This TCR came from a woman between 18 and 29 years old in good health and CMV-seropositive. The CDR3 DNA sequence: TGTGCCAGCCGGCGGGACAGGGAAAATTCACCCCTCCACTTT. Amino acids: CASRRDRENSPLHF.